These T cell receptor beta chains were read from a single sample in a study of cytomegalovirus exposure and HLA in healthy donors. The protocol was immunoSEQ multiplex PCR, while the TCRdb copy is restricted to in-frame clones and leaves out a portion. The sample has some 140,000 clones, approximately 80% seen once. The sample consisted of PBMCs. These receptors were obtained from a woman between 35 and 50 years old in good health and CMV-seronegative. CDR3s include the opening cysteine and the closing phenylalanine or tryptophan. A D gene is named only where the DNA matches it firmly. Clone size is stated in some rows and not others, as once, few, many or a class when expanded.

TRBJ1-1 | NA | TRBV10-2 | NA | TGCGCCAGCAGTGATCTGGGCTGGGAAGCTTTCTTT | CASSDLGWEAFF
TRBJ2-5 | TRBD2 | TRBV2 | NA | TGTGCCAGCAGTGTGACTAGCGGGGGAAAAAAAGAGACCCAGTACTTC | CASSVTSGGKKETQYF
TRBJ2-3 | TRBD1 | TRBV7-6 | NA | TGTGCCAGCAGCTCGGGACAGGGGGTCGCAGATACGCAGTATTTT | CASSSGQGVADTQYF
TRBJ2-3 | NA | TRBV5-5 | NA | TGTGCCAGCAGCTTCCAGCGGAACACAGATACGCAGTATTTT | CASSFQRNTDTQYF
TRBJ1-1 | NA | TRBV25-1 | once | TGTGCCAGCAATCCGAGTGGGGCCCGCGAAGCTTTCTTT | CASNPSGAREAFF
TRBJ1-1 | TRBD1 | TRBV6-1 | NA | TGTGCCAGCAGTGGAGGGACAGTCGGAACTGAAGCTTTCTTT | CASSGGTVGTEAFF
TRBJ1-5 | NA | TRBV5-6 | once | TGTGCCAGCAGCTTGGGACAGGTCCCCCAGCCCCAGCATTTT | CASSLGQVPQPQHF
TRBJ1-1 | NA | TRBV11-2 | NA | TGTGCCAGCAGCTTACAGGGGTCGTGGGCTGAAGCTTTCTTC | CASSLQGSWAEAFF
TRBJ1-6 | NA | TRBV25-1 | NA | TGTGCCAGCAGCGGCAGGGTTAATTCACCCCTCCACTTT | CASSGRVNSPLHF
TRBJ1-5 | TRBD1 | TRBV2 | NA | TGTGCCAGCAGTCGACAGGGACTCAATCAGCCCCAGCATTTT | CASSRQGLNQPQHF
TRBJ1-2 | TRBD1 | TRBV6-6 | few | TGTGCCAGCAGACCGGGAGGGGGCCTTTTTGGCTACACCTTC | CASRPGGGLFGYTF
TRBJ2-6 | NA | TRBV2 | NA | TGTGCCAGCACCGGAACAGGGGGGGACATCTCTGGGGCCAACGTCCTGACTTTC | CASTGTGGDISGANVLTF
TRBJ1-2 | NA | TRBV19 | few | TGTGCCAGTAGCCCGGACGGGGACTATGGCTACACCTTC | CASSPDGDYGYTF
TRBJ2-2 | NA | TRBV27 | NA | TGTGCCAGCAGTTCAGGGATCATCGGGGAGCTGTTTTTT | CASSSGIIGELFF
TRBJ2-5 | NA | TRBV27 | NA | TGTGCCAGCAGTTACAGTGCAGGGATGGGGACCCAGTACTTC | CASSYSAGMGTQYF
TRBJ1-6 | NA | TRBV7-6 | NA | TGTGCCAGCAGCTTAGTTCCCAGGGTGGATAATTCACCCCTCCACTTT | CASSLVPRVDNSPLHF
TRBJ1-6 | TRBD1 | TRBV4-2 | NA | TGTGCCAGCTCCCGGGACAGACGTAATTCACCCCTCCACTTT | CASSRDRRNSPLHF
TRBJ2-1 | TRBD1 | TRBV28 | once | TGTGCCAGCAGTTCTCCAGGGGGAAAGCAGTTCTTC | CASSSPGGKQFF
TRBJ2-2 | TRBD1 | TRBV7-3 | NA | TGTGCCAGCAGCTTAACGGGGGACAGGCCAGCGAACACCGGGGAGCTGTTTTTT | CASSLTGDRPANTGELFF
TRBJ1-6 | NA | TRBV10-1 | NA | TGCGCCAGCAGTGAGGCGACTGACGGCAAGCAAGGTAGTTCACCCCTCCACTTT | CASSEATDGKQGSSPLHF
TRBJ1-2 | NA | TRBV14 | few | TGTGCCAGCAGCCAAGGGCCACGGGTAGATTCTGGCTACACCTTC | CASSQGPRVDSGYTF
TRBJ1-4 | NA | TRBV27 | few | TGTGCCAGCAGTATAATACCAGGGTCAACTAATGAAAAACTGTTTTTT | CASSIIPGSTNEKLFF
TRBJ1-6 | NA | TRBV10-1 | once | TGCGCCAGCCGCAGGGATCTGGATTCACCCCTCCACTTT | CASRRDLDSPLHF
TRBJ1-2 | NA | TRBV7-2 | NA | TGTGCCAGCAGCCCCCGTTCAGGTTCTAACTATGGCTACACCTTC | CASSPRSGSNYGYTF
TRBJ2-6 | NA | TRBV15 | NA | TGTGCCACCAGCAGAGCTGGGCTGAGCTCTGGGGCCAACGTCCTGACTTTC | CATSRAGLSSGANVLTF
TRBJ1-5 | TRBD1 | TRBV5-1 | NA | TGCGCCAGCAGCCTAGGGACAGGGGGCAATCAGCCCCAGCATTTT | CASSLGTGGNQPQHF
TRBJ1-2 | TRBD1 | TRBV6-1 | few | TGTGCCAGCAGTTTTACCGGGACAGGAGCCTATGGCTACACCTTC | CASSFTGTGAYGYTF
TRBJ2-7 | NA | TRBV6-1 | once | TGTGCCAGCAGTGCGCTCGGGGGCTCCTACGAGCAGTACTTC | CASSALGGSYEQYF
TRBJ2-3 | NA | TRBV11-3 | NA | TGTGCCAGCAGCTTAGGCAGTAGCACAGATACGCAGTATTTT | CASSLGSSTDTQYF
TRBJ2-1 | NA | TRBV9 | once | TGTGCCAGCAGCCCCCGTACGGAGACTAGTCCCGCCTACAATGAGCAGTTCTTC | CASSPRTETSPAYNEQFF
TRBJ1-2 | TRBD1 | TRBV4-1 | few | TGCGCCAGCAGCCCGGGGGACAGGGGAAACTATGGCTACACCTTC | CASSPGDRGNYGYTF
TRBJ1-2 | NA | TRBV13 | NA | TGTGCCAGCAGCTTAGCCGGGGAGGTTGTGGGCTACACCTTC | CASSLAGEVVGYTF
TRBJ1-5 | TRBD1 | TRBV7-2 | NA | TGTGCCAGCAGCTTAGTAGGGGGGGGACAGGGACAGCCCCAGCATTTT | CASSLVGGGQGQPQHF
TRBJ1-2 | NA | TRBV5-1 | NA | TGCGCCAGCAGCTGGGGGGGGGACTATGGCTACACCTTC | CASSWGGDYGYTF
TRBJ1-3 | NA | TRBV13 | NA | TGTGCCAGCAGCTTAGTAGGAAACACCATATATTTT | CASSLVGNTIYF
TRBJ2-5 | TRBD2 | TRBV14 | NA | TGTGCCAGCAGCCACCCGTTCCTAGCGGGGGAGACCCAGTACTTC | CASSHPFLAGETQYF
TRBJ1-5 | NA | TRBV2 | NA | TGTGCCAGCACGGGAGACGGAAATCAGCCCCAGCATTTT | CASTGDGNQPQHF
TRBJ1-4 | NA | TRBV19 | NA | TGTGCCAGTAGTAACAGAGCAACTAATGAAAAACTGTTTTTT | CASSNRATNEKLFF
TRBJ2-7 | TRBD1 | TRBV4-3 | NA | TGCGCCAGCAGCCAAGACTCGTGGCTAACGGTCGACAGGGAGTCCTACGAGCAGTACTTC | CASSQDSWLTVDRESYEQYF
TRBJ1-1 | NA | TRBV29-1 | NA | TGCAGCGTTGGTCAGGCCGAGGAAGCTTTCTTT | CSVGQAEEAFF
TRBJ1-6 | NA | TRBV28 | NA | TGTGCCAGCAGTCCGGGGACACCTTGGGGTTCACCCCTCCACTTT | CASSPGTPWGSPLHF
TRBJ1-6 | NA | TRBV7-2 | NA | TGTGCCAGCAGCCACAGACACCCCCAAAATTCACCCCTCCACTTT | CASSHRHPQNSPLHF
TRBJ2-7 | TRBD2 | TRBV14 | NA | TGTGCCAGCAGCTCCCGACTAGCGGGGGAACCCTACGAGCAGTACTTC | CASSSRLAGEPYEQYF
TRBJ2-3 | NA | TRBV6-5 | NA | TGTGCCAGCACCCTGGGGGGTACGCAGTATTTT | CASTLGGTQYF
TRBJ1-2 | NA | TRBV11-2 | once | TGTGCCAGCAGCGGTACAGGGTCCAACTATGGCTACACCTTC | CASSGTGSNYGYTF
TRBJ1-5 | NA | TRBV5-4 | NA | TGTGCCAGCAGCTCGGATCCGGGTAAGCCCCAGCATTTT | CASSSDPGKPQHF
TRBJ2-2 | TRBD1 | TRBV6-1 | NA | TGTGCCAGCAGTGAAGCGGGGACAGGGGCCGGGGAGCTGTTTTTT | CASSEAGTGAGELFF